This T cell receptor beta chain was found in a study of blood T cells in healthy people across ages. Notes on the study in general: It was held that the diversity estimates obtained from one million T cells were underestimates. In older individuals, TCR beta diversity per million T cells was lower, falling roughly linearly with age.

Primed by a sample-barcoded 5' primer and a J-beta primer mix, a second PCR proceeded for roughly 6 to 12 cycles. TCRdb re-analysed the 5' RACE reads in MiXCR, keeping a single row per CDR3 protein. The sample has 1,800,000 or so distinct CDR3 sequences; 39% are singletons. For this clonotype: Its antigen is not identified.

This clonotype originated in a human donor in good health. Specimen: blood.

The CDR3 spells CSASDRLQETQYF. In DNA, the CDR3 is TGCAGTGCTAGTGACAGGCTACAAGAGACCCAGTACTTC. The V and J genes are TRBV20-1 and TRBJ2-5; weak D call: TRBD1 (6 bases). CDR3 length equals 13 residues. CDR1 and CDR2 from the germline V gene are DFQATT and SNEGSKA (reference sequence). Between the trimmed V and J ends, which lost 3 bases and 2 bases, there was a span of 10 bases.